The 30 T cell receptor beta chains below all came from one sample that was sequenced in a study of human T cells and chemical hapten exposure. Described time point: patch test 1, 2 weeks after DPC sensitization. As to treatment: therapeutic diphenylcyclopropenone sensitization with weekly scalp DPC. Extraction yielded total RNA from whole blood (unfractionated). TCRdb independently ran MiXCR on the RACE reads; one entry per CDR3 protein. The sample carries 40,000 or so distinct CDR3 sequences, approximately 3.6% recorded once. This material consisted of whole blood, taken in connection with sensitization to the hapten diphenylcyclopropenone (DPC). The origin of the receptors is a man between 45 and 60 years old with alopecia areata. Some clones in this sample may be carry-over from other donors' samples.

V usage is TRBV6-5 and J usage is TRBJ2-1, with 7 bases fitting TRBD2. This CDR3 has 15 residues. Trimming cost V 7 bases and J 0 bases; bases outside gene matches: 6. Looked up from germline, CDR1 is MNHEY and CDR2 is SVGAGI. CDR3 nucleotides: TGTGCCAGCACGGGGCTAGCGGACTCCTACAATGAGCAGTTCTTC. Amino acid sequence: CASTGLADSYNEQFF.

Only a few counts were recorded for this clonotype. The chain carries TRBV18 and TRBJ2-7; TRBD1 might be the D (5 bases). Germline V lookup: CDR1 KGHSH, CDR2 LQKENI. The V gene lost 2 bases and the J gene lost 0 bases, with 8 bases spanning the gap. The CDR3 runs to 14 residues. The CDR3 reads CASSPGHSSYEQYF. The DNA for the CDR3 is TGTGCCAGCTCACCAGGACACAGCTCCTACGAGCAGTACTTC.

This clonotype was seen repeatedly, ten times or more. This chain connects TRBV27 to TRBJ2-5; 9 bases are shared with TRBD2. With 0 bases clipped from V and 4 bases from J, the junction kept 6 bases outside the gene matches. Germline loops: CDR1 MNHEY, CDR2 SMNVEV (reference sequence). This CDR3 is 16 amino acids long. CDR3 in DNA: TGTGCCAGCAGTTTATCGGCTAGCGGGATGGTAGAGACCCAGTACTTC. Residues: CASSLSASGMVETQYF.

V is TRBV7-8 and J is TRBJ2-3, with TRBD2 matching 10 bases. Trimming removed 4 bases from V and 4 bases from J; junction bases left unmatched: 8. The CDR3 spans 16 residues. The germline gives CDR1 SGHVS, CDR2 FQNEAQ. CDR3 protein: CASSSLLAGAADTQYF. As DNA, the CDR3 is TGTGCCAGCAGCTCCCTCCTAGCGGGAGCTGCAGATACGCAGTATTTT.

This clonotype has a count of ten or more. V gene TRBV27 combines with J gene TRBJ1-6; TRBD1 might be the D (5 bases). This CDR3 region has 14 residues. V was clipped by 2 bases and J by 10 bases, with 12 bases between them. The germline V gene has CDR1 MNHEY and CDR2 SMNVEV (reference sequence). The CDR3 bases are TGTGCCAGCAGTTTAAATGCGGGGCTCTCACCCCTCCACTTT. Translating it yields CASSLNAGLSPLHF.

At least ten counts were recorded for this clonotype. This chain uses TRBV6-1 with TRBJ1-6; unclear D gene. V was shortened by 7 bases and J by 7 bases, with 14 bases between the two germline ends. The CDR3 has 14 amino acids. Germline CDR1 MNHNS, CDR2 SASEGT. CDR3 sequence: CASIHEAGNSPLHF. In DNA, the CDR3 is TGTGCCAGCATTCACGAGGCAGGAAATTCACCCCTCCACTTT.

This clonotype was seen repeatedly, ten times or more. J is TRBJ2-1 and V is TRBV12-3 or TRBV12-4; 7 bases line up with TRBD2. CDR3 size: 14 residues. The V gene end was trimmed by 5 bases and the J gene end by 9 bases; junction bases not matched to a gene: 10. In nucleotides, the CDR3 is TGTGCCAGCAGTCCAGGTGGGGGGAGGGTTGAGCAGTTCTTC. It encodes CASSPGGGRVEQFF.

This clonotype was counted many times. Here the CDR3 DNA reads TGCAGTGCTAGAGGCCGTTGGGCGGGGGCCTACGAGCAGTACTTC. Its translation: CSARGRWAGAYEQYF. The chain links TRBV20-1 to TRBJ2-7; TRBD2 aligns across 7 bases. Per the germline V gene, CDR1 is DFQATT and CDR2 is SNEGSKA (reference sequence). The CDR3 covers 15 residues. V dropped 1 base and J dropped 2; count of bases not matched to a gene: 8.

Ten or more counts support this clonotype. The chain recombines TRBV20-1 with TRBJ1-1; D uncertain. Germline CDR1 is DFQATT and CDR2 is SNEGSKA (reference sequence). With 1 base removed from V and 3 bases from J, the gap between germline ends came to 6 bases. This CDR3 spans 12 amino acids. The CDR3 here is CSARVRYTEAFF. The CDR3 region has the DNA TGCAGTGCTAGAGTCAGGTACACTGAAGCTTTCTTT.

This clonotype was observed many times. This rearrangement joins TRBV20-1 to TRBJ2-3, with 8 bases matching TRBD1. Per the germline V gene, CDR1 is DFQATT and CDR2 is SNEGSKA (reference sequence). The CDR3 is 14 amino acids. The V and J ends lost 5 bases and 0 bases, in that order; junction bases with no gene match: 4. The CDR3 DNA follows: TGCAGTGCTCCGGACAGGGCTAGCACAGATACGCAGTATTTT. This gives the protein CSAPDRASTDTQYF.

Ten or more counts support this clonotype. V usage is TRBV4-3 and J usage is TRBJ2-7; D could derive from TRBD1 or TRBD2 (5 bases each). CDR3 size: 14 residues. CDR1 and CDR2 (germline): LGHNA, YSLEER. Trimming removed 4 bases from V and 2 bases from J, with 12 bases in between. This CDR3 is CASSRGTGPYEQYF. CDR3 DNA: TGCGCCAGCAGCCGAGGCACGGGGCCCTACGAGCAGTACTTC.

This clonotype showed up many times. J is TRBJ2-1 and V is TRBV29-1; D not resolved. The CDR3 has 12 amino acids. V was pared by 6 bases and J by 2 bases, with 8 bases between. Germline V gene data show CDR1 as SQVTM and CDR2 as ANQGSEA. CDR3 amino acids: CSVHPAYNEQFF. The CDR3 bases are TGCAGCGTCCACCCGGCCTACAATGAGCAGTTCTTC.

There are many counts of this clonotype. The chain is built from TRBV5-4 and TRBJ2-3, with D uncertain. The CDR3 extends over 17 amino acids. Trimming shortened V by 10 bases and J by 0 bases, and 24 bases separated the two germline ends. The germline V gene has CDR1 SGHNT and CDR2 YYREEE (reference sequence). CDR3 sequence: CASRKNGGTKSTDTQYF. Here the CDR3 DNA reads TGTGCCTCCCGGAAAAACGGCGGAACCAAAAGCACAGATACGCAGTATTTT.

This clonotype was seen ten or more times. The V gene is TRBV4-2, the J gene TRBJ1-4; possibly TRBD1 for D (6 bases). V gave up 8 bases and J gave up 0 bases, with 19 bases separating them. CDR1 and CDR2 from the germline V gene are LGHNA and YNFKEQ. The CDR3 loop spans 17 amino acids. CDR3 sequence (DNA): TGTGCCAGCGGAAGGACAGATACGGTTGCAACTAATGAAAAACTGTTTTTT. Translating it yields CASGRTDTVATNEKLFF.

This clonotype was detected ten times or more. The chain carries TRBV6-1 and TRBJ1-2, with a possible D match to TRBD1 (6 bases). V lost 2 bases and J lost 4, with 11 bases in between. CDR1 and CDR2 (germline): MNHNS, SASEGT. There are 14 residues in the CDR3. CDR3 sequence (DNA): TGTGCCAGCAGTGAAACAGGGCGCGCCTATGGCTACACCTTC. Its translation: CASSETGRAYGYTF.

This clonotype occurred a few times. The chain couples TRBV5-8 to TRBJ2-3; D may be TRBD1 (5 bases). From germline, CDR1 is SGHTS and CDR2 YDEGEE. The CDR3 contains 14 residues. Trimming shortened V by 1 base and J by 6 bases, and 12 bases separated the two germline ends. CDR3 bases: TGTGCCAGCAGCTTGAGGACACCCCCGGATACGCAGTATTTT. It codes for CASSLRTPPDTQYF.

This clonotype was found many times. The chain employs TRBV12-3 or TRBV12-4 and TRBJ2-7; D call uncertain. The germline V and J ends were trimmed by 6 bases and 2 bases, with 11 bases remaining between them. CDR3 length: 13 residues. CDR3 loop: CASSIPETYEQYF. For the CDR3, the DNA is TGTGCCAGCAGCATCCCCGAGACCTACGAGCAGTACTTC.

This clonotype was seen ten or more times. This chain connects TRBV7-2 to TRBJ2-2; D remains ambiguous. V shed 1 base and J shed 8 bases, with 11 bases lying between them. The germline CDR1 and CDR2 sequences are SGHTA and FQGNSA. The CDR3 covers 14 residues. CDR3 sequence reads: CASSLVVLGGELFF. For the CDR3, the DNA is TGTGCCAGCAGCTTAGTGGTCCTTGGGGGGGAGCTGTTTTTT. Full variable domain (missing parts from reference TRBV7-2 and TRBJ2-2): GAGVSQSPSNKVTEKGKDVELRCDPISGHTALYWYRQSLGQGLEFLIYFQGNSAPDKSGLPSDRFSAERTGGSVSTLTIQRTQQEDSAVYLCASSLVVLGGELFFGEGSRLTVL.

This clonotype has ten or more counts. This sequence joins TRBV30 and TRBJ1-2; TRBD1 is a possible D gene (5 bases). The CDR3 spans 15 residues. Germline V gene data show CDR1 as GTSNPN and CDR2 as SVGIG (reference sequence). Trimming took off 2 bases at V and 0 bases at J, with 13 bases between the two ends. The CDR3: CAWSNLRQSNYGYTF. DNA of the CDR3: TGTGCCTGGAGTAATTTAAGACAGTCTAACTATGGCTACACCTTC.

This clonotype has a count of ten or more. The CDR3 region is CASSKENSYNEQFF. CDR3 bases: TGTGCCAGCAGTAAAGAAAACTCCTACAATGAGCAGTTCTTC. The V call is TRBV28, the J call TRBJ2-1; no definite D call. Germline V gene sequence: CDR1 MDHEN, CDR2 SYDVKM. V was trimmed by 5 bases and J by 0 bases, leaving 8 bases between them. The CDR3 length is 14 residues.

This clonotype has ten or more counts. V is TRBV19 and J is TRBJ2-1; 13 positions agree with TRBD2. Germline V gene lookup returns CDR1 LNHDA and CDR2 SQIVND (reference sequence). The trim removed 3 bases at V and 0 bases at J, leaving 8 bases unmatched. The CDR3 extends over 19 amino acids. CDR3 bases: TGTGCCAGTAGTATCTACGGACTAGCGGGAGCAAACTCCTACAATGAGCAGTTCTTC. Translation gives CASSIYGLAGANSYNEQFF.

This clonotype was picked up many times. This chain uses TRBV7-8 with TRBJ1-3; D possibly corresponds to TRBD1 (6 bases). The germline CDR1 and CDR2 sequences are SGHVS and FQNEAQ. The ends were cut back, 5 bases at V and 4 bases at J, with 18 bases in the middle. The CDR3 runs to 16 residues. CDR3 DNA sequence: TGTGCCAGCAGCATCTACCGGGACACACAAGGAAACACCATATATTTT. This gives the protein CASSIYRDTQGNTIYF.

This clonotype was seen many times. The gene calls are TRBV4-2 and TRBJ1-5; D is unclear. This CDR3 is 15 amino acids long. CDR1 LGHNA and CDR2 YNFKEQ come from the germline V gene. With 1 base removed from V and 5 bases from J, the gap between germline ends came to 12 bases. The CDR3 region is CASSQVGYRDQPQHF. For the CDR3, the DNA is TGTGCCAGCAGCCAAGTGGGCTATCGGGATCAGCCCCAGCATTTT.

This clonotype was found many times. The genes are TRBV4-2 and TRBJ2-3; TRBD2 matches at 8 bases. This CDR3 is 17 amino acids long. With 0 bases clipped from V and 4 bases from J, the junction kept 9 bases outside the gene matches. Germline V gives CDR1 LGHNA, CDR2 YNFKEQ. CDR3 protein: CASSQDGAGGGADTQYF. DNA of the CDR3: TGTGCCAGCAGCCAAGATGGTGCGGGGGGAGGCGCAGATACGCAGTATTTT.

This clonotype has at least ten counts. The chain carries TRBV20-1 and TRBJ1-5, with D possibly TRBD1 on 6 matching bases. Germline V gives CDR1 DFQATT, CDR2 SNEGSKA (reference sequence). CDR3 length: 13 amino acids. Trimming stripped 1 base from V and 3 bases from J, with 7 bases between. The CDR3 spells CSARGDNNQPQHF. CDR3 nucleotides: TGCAGTGCTAGAGGGGACAACAATCAGCCCCAGCATTTT.

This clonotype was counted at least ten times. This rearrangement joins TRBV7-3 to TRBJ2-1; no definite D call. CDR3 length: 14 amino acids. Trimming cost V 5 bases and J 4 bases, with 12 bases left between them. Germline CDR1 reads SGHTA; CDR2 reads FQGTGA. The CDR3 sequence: CASSPRPNYNEQFF. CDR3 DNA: TGTGCCAGCAGCCCCAGACCGAATTACAATGAGCAGTTCTTC.

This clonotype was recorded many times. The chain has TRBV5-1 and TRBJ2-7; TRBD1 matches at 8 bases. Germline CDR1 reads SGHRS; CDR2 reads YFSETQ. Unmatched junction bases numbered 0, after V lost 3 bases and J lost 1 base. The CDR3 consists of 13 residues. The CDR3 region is CASSYRGSYEQYF. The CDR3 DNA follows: TGCGCCAGCAGCTACAGGGGGTCCTACGAGCAGTACTTC.

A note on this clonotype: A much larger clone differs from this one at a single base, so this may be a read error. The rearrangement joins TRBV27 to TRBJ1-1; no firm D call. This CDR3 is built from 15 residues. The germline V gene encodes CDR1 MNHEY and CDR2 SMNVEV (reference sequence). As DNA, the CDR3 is TGTGCCAGCAGTTCTGGAACGACTCGGGAGACTGAAGCTTCCTTT. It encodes CASSSGTTRETEASF.

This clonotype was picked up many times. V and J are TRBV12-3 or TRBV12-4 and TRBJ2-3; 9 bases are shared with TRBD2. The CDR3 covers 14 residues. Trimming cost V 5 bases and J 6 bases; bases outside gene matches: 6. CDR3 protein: CASSLSGRWDTQYF. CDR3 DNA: TGTGCCAGCAGTCTTAGCGGGAGATGGGATACGCAGTATTTT.

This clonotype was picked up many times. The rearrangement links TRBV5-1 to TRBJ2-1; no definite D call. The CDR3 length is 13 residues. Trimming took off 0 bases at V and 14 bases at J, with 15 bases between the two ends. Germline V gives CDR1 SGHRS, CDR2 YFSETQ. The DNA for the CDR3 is TGCGCCAGCAGCTTGGGCCATGCGGATATGGAGTTCTTC. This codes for CASSLGHADMEFF.